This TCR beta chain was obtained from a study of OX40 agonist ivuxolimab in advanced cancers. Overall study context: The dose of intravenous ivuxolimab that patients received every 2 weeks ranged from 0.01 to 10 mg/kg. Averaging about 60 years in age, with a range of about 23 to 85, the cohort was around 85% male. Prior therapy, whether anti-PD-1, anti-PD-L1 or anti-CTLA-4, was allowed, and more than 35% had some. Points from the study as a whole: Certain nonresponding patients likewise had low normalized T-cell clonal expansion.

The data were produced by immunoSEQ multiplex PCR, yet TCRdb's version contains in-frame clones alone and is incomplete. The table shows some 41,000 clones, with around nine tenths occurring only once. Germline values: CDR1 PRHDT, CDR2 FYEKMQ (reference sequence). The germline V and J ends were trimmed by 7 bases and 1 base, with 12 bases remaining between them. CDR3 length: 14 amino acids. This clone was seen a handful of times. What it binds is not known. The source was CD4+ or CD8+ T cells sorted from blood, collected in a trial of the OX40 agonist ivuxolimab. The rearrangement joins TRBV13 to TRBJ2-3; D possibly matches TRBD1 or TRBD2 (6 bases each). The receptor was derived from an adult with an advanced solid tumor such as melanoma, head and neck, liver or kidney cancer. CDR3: CASNLRGGTDTQYF. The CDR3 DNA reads TGTGCCAGCAACCTAAGGGGGGGCACAGATACGCAGTATTTT.